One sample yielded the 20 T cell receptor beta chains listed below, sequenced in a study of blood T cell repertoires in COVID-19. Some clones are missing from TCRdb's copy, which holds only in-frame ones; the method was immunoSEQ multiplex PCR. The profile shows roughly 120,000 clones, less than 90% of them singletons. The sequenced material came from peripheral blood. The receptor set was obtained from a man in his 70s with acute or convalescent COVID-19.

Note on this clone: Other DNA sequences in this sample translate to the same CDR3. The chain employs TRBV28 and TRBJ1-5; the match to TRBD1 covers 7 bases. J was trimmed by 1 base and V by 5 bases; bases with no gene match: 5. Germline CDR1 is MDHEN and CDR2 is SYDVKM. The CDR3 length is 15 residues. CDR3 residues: CASSKAQGSNQPQHF. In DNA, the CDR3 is TGTGCCAGCAGTAAAGCACAGGGGAGCAATCAGCCCCAGCATTTT.

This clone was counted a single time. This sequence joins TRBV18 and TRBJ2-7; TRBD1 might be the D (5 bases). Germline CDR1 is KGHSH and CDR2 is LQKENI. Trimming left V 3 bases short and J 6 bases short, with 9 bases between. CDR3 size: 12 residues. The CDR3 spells CASSPPTVEQYF. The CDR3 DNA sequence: TGTGCCAGCTCACCTCCGACAGTCGAGCAGTACTTC.

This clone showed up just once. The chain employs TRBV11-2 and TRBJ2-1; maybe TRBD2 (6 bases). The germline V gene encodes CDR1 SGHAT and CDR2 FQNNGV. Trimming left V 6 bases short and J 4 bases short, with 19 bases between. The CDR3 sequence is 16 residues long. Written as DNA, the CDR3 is TGTGCCAGCAGTTATAGCGGCGGGGAGATTTACAATGAGCAGTTCTTC. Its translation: CASSYSGGEIYNEQFF. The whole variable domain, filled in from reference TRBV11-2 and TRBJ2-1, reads EAGVAQSPRYKIIEKRQSVAFWCNPISGHATLYWYQQILGQGPKLLIQFQNNGVVDDSQLPKDRFSAERLKGVDSTLKIQPAKLEDSAVYLCASSYSGGEIYNEQFFGPGTRLTVL.

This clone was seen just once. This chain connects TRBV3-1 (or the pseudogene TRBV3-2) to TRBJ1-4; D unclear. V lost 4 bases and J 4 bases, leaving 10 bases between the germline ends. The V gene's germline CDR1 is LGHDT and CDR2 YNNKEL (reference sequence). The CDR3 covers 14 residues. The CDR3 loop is CASSPPGFNEKLFF. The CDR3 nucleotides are TGTGCCAGCAGCCCTCCGGGTTTTAATGAAAAACTGTTTTTT.

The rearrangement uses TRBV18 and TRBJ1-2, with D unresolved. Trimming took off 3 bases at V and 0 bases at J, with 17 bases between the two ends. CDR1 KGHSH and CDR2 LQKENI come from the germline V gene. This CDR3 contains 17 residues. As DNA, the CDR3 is TGTGCCAGCTCACCGCTACCCCCCCGAGGATCTAACTATGGCTACACCTTC. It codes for CASSPLPPRGSNYGYTF.

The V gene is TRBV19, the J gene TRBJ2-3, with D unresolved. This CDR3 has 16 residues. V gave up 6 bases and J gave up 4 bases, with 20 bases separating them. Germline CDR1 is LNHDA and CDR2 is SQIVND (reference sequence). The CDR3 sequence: CASRNNPLGGSDTQYF. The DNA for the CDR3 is TGTGCCAGTAGGAACAACCCCCTTGGCGGCTCAGATACGCAGTATTTT.

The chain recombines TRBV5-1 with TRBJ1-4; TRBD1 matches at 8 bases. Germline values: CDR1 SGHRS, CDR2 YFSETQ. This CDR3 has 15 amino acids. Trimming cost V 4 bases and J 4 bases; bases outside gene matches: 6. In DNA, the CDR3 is TGCGCCAGCAGCCGGAACAGGGGGGATAATGAAAAACTGTTTTTT. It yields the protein CASSRNRGDNEKLFF. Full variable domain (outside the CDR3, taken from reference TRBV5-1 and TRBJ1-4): KAGVTQTPRYLIKTRGQQVTLSCSPISGHRSVSWYQQTPGQGLQFLFEYFSETQRNKGNFPGRFSGRQFSNSRSEMNVSTLELGDSALYLCASSRNRGDNEKLFFGSGTQLSVL.

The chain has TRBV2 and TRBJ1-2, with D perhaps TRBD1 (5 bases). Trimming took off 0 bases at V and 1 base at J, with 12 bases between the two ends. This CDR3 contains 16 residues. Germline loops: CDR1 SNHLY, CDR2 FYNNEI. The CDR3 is CASSEAQAGNNYGYTF. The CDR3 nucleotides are TGTGCCAGCAGTGAAGCGCAGGCAGGGAATAACTATGGCTACACCTTC.

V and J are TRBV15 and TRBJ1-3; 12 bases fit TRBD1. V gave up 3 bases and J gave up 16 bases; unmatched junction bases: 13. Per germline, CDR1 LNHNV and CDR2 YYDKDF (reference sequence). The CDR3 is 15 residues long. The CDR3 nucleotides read TGTGCCACCAGCAGTGATCGGGACAGGGGGCGCGCAGTCTATTTT. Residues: CATSSDRDRGRAVYF. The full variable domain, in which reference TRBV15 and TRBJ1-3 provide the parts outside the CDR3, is DAMVIQNPRYQVTQFGKPVTLSCSQTLNHNVMYWYQQKSSQAPKLLFHYYDKDFNNEADTPDNFQSRRPNTSFCFLDIRSPGLGDTAMYLCATSSDRDRGRAVYFGEGSWLTVV.

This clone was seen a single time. In nucleotides, the CDR3 is TGTGCCAGCAGTTTAGGGGGCAACTATGGCTACACCTTC. This codes for CASSLGGNYGYTF. V usage is TRBV12-3 or TRBV12-4 and J usage is TRBJ1-2; D possibly corresponds to TRBD1 (5 bases). The CDR3 is made up of 13 amino acids. Trimming left V 1 base short and J 2 bases short, with 5 bases between.

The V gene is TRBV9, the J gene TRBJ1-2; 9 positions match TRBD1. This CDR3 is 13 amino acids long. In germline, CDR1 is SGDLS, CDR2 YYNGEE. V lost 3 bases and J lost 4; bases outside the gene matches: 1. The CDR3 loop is CASSADRGYGYTF. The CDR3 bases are TGTGCCAGCAGCGCGGACAGGGGCTATGGCTACACCTTC.

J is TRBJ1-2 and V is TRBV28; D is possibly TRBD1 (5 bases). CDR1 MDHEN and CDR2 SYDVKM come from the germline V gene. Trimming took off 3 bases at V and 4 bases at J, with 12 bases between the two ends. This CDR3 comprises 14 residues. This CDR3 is CASSFGTATYGYTF. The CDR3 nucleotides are TGTGCCAGCAGTTTCGGGACTGCCACCTATGGCTACACCTTC.

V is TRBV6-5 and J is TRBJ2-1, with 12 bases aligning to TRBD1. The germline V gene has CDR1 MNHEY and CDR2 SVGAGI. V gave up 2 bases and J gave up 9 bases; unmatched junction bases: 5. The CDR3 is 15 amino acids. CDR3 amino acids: CASSYPGQGAVEQFF. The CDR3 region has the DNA TGTGCCAGCAGTTACCCGGGACAGGGGGCTGTTGAGCAGTTCTTC.

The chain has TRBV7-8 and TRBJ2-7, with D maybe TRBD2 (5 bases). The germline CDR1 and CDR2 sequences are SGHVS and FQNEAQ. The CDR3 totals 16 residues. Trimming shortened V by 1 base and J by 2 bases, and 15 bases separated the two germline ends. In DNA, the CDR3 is TGTGCCAGCAGCTTAGAGGACTCAGCGGCAACCTACGAGCAGTACTTC. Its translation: CASSLEDSAATYEQYF.

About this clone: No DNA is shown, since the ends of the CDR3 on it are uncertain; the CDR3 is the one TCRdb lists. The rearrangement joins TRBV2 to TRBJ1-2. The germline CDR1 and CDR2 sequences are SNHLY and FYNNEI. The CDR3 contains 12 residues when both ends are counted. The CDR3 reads CASSEVGRGTTF.

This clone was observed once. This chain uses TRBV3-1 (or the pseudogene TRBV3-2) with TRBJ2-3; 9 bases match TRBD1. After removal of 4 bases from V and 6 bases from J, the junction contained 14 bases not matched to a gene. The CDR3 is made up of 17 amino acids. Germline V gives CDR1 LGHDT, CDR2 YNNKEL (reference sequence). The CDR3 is CASSPLQITGGGDTQYF. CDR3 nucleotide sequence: TGTGCCAGCAGCCCGCTACAGATTACAGGGGGCGGGGATACGCAGTATTTT.

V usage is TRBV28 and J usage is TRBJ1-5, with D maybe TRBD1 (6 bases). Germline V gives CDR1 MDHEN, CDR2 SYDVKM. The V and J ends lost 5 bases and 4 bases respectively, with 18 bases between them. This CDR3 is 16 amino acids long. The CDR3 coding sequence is TGTGCCAGCAGTGCCCGGGACAATTGGGGGAATCAGCCCCAGCATTTT. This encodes CASSARDNWGNQPQHF.

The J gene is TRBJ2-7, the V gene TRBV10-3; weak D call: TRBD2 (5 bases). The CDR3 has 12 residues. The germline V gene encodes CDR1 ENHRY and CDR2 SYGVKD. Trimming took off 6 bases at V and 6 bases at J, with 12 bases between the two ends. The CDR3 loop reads CAIRGAEVEQYF. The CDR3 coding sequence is TGTGCCATCAGAGGAGCGGAGGTCGAGCAGTACTTC.

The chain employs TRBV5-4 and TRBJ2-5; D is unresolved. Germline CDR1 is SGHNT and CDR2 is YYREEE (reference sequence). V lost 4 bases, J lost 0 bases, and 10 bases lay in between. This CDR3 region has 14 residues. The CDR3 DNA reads TGTGCCAGCAGCAGCGCTAACGACCAAGAGACCCAGTACTTC. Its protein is CASSSANDQETQYF.

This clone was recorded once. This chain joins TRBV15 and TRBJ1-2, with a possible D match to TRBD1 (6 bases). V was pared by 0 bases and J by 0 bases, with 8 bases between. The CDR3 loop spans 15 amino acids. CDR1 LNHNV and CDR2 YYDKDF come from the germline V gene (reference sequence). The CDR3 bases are TGTGCCACCAGCAGAGATAGGGGGACTAACTATGGCTACACCTTC. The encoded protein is CATSRDRGTNYGYTF.